This is a list of T cell receptor beta chains from one sample in a study of blood T cell repertoires in COVID-19. Profiling relied on immunoSEQ multiplex PCR, and the TCRdb table lists in-frame clones only, not all of them. Here the sample spans around 100,000 clones, roughly 87% being singletons. Sequencing was carried out using peripheral blood. These receptors all come from a man aged 25-45 years in a cohort sampled during active COVID-19. CDR3s include the opening cysteine and the closing phenylalanine or tryptophan. The D gene is left open where the match is weak. Expanded clones are given a class, and other clones once, few, many or no size at all.

TRBD1,.,TRBV5-5,TRBJ2-7,CASSPQGALSYEQYF,TGTGCCAGCAGCCCACAGGGGGCTCTCTCCTACGAGCAGTACTTC
.,.,TRBV20-1,TRBJ1-1,CSASRNAMVAEAFF,TGCAGTGCTAGTCGCAACGCAATGGTAGCTGAAGCTTTCTTT
.,.,TRBV3-1/TRBV3-2,TRBJ1-3,CASSRRQTSGNTIYF,TGTGCCAGCAGCCGAAGACAGACCTCTGGAAACACCATATATTTT
.,.,TRBV5-4,TRBJ2-7,CASSSTSTYEQYF,TGTGCCAGCAGCTCTACCTCCACCTACGAGCAGTACTTC
.,.,TRBV10-1,TRBJ2-7,CASSDEGGGYEQYF,TGCGCCAGCAGTGACGAGGGTGGAGGCTACGAGCAGTACTTC
TRBD1,.,TRBV5-5,TRBJ1-5,CASSQGDRDNQPQHF,TGTGCCAGCAGCCAGGGGGATAGGGACAATCAGCCCCAGCATTTT
.,.,TRBV29-1,TRBJ1-1,CSVDAGDTEAFF,TGCAGCGTTGATGCGGGGGACACTGAAGCTTTCTTT
.,.,TRBV7-7,TRBJ2-5,CASSPGLTFQETQYF,TGTGCCAGCAGCCCTGGACTAACTTTCCAAGAGACCCAGTACTTC
TRBD2,once,TRBV7-2,TRBJ2-1,CASSLSSRGGPLEQFF,TGTGCCAGCAGCTTAAGCTCACGGGGGGGCCCACTTGAGCAGTTCTTC
TRBD2,.,TRBV9,TRBJ2-5,CASSGGTSGGVQETQYF,TGTGCCAGCAGCGGCGGTACTAGCGGGGGGGTACAAGAGACCCAGTACTTC
.,.,TRBV5-1,TRBJ2-1,CASSFLSSSYNEQFF,TGCGCCAGCAGCTTCCTCTCATCCAGCTACAATGAGCAGTTCTTC
.,once,TRBV4-1,TRBJ2-1,CASSQAREQFF,TGCGCCAGCAGCCAAGCGCGGGAGCAGTTCTTC
.,.,TRBV5-4,TRBJ1-1,CASSLQTNTEAFF,TGTGCCAGCAGCTTACAGACGAACACTGAAGCTTTCTTT
.,.,TRBV30,TRBJ1-1,CAWSVGGRGTEAFF,TGTGCCTGGAGTGTGGGCGGGAGGGGCACTGAAGCTTTCTTT
.,once,TRBV28,TRBJ2-3,CASSSPLSDTQYF,TGTGCCAGCAGCTCCCCACTCTCGGATACGCAGTATTTT
TRBD1,.,TRBV6-5,TRBJ1-2,CASSNPGQGASGYTF,TGTGCCAGCAGTAACCCGGGACAGGGGGCGAGTGGCTACACCTTC
.,.,TRBV28,TRBJ2-7,CASSPWQGSYEQYF,TGTGCCAGCAGCCCATGGCAGGGTTCCTACGAGCAGTACTTC
TRBD2,.,TRBV6-5,TRBJ2-2,CASSGTSGGAGELFF,TGTGCCAGCAGCGGGACTAGCGGGGGGGCCGGGGAGCTGTTTTTT
TRBD1,.,TRBV6-5,TRBJ2-7,CASSSGTGGYEQYF,TGTGCCAGCAGTTCCGGGACAGGGGGCTACGAGCAGTACTTC
.,.,TRBV19,TRBJ2-5,CATTATGGAQETQYF,TGTGCCACGACCGCAACAGGGGGGGCTCAAGAGACCCAGTACTTC